This T cell receptor (beta chain) emerged from a study of cytomegalovirus exposure and HLA in healthy donors. On this clone itself: Its antigen is undetermined.

General study points: In a later analysis, TCR beta V- and J-gene trimming showed a link to a missense DCLRE1C variant. Overall, around 160 TCR beta chains were annotated as cytomegalovirus-associated. When analyzed later, the rates of TCR association showed variation by HLA locus, with DRB1 the most and HLA-C the fewest.

The CDR3 has 19 amino acids. V dropped 3 bases and J dropped 1 base, with 22 bases sitting between them. In germline, CDR1 is LNHDA, CDR2 SQIVND (reference sequence). With 60 Vbeta and 13 Jbeta primers, the PCR was carried out. Using immunoSEQ multiplex PCR, the repertoire was profiled, and TCRdb retains in-frame clones only, with some absent. The repertoire holds about 89,000 clones, 76% seen once, with over 1.1% in the top ten. The source of this sequence is a male donor in good health and CMV-seronegative. Sequencing used PBMCs. V gene TRBV19 combines with J gene TRBJ2-1; tentatively, D is TRBD2 (6 bases). The DNA for the CDR3 is TGTGCCAGTAGTATTCTATGGAGGGTAGCGGATTGGTCCTACAATGAGCAGTTCTTC. It translates to CASSILWRVADWSYNEQFF.